The present T cell receptor beta chain was sequenced within a study of blood T cells in healthy people across ages. Study context: Capture by template switching was about one barcoded beta molecule per two T cells. General study results and limits: A strong correlation was seen between TCR beta diversity and naive T cell percentage.

Germline CDR1 is SQVTM and CDR2 is ANQGSEA. This CDR3 spans 13 amino acids. V was trimmed by 2 bases and J by 3 bases, leaving 11 bases between them. A word on this clonotype: Its antigen is unknown.

Extracted total RNA amounted to at least 5.5 micrograms for each sample. A J-beta primer mix and a sample-barcoded 5' primer were used in a second PCR of about 7 to 12 cycles. A single record per CDR3 protein comes from TCRdb applying MiXCR to the 5' RACE reads. The table shows under 1,000,000 distinct CDR3 sequences, with about 46% occurring only once. The chain couples TRBV29-1 to TRBJ2-7; D may be TRBD1 or TRBD2 (5 bases each). The sequence came from an elderly man in good health. The source material was blood. The CDR3 bases are TGCAGCGTTGAATTAGGGGACCGCTACGAGCAGTACTTC. Protein product: CSVELGDRYEQYF.